This T cell receptor (beta chain) emerged from a study of beta chain features in type 1 diabetes. The authors reverse transcribed all of the isolated RNA, so sequencing captured expressed TCRB transcripts. Sequenced by immunoSEQ multiplex PCR; TCRdb stores in-frame clones only, minus some. The table records some 290,000 clones, over 11% of them present only once. This CDR3 is 14 amino acids long. From germline, CDR1 is SSHAT and CDR2 FNYEAQ (reference sequence). Whole-study results and caveats: Researchers report that Type 1 diabetes patients had moderately but significantly shorter TCRB CDR3s across all four CD4+ subsets.

This clone has just a few counts. Its antigen is not known. Germline is not matched at one junction end, which may reflect a read error. The receptor was derived from a man aged 30-40 years with type 1 diabetes. The source material was naive CD4+ T cells from blood. The V call is TRBV7-7, the J call TRBJ2-5, with D possibly TRBD1 on 6 matching bases. CDR3 in DNA: TGTGCTAGCAGCTTCGGCAGGGGACAAGAGACCCAGTACTTC. Its translation: CASSFGRGQETQYF.